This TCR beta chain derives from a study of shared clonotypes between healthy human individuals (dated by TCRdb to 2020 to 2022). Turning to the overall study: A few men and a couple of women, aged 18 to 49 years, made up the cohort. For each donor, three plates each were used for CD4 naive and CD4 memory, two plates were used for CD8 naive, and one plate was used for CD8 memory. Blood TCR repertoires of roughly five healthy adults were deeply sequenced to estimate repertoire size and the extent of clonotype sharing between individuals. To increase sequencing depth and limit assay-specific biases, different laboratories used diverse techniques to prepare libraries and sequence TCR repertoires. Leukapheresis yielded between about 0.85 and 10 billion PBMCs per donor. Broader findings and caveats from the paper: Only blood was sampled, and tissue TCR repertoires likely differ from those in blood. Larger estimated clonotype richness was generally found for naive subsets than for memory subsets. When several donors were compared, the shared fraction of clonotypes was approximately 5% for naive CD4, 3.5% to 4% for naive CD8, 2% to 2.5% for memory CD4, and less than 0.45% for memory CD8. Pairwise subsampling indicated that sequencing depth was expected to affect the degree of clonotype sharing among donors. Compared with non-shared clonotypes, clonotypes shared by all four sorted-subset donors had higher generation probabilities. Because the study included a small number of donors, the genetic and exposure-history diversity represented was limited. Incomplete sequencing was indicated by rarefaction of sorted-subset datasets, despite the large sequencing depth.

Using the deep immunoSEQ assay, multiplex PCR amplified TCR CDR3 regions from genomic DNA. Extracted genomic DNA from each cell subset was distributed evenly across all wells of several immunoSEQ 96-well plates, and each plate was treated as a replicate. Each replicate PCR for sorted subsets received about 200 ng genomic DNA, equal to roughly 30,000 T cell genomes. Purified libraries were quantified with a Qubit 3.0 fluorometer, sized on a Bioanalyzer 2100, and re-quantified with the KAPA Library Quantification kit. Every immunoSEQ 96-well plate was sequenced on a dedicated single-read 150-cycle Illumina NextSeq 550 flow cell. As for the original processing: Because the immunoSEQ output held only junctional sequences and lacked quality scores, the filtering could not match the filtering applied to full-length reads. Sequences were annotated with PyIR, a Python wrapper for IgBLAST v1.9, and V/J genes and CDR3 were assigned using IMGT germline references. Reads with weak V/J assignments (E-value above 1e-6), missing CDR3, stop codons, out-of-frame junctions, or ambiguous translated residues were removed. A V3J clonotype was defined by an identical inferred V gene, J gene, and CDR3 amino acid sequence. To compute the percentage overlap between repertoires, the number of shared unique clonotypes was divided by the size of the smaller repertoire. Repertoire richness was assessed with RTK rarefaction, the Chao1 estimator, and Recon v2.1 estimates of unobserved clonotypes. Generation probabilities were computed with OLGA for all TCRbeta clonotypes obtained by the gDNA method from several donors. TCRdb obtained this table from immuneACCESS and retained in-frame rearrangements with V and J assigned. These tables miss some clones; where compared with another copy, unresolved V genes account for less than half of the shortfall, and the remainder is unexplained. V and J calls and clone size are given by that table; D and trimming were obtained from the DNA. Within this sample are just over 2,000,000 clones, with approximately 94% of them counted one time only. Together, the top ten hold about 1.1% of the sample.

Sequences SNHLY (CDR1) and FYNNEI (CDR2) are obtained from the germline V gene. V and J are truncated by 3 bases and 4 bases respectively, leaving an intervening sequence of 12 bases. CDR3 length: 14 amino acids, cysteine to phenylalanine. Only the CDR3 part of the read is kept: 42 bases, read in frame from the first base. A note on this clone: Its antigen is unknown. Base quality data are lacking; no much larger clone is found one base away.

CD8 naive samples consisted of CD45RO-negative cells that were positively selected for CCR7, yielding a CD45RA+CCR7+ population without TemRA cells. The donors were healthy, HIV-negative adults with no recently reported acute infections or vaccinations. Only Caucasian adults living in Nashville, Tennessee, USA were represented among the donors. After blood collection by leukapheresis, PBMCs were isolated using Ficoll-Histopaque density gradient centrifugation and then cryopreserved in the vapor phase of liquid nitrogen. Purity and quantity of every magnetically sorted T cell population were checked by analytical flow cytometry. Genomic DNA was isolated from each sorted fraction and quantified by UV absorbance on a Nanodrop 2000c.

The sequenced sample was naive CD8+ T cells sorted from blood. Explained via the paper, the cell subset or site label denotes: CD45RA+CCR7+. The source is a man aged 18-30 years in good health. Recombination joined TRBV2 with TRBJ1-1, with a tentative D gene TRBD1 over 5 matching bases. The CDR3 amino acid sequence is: CASSDLGDATEAFF. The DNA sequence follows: TGTGCCAGCAGTGATTTGGGGGACGCCACTGAAGCTTTCTTT.